This T cell receptor (beta chain) is drawn from a study of blood T cell repertoires in COVID-19. Study summary: Sources were T cells, B-cell-depleted T cells, or PBMCs; the material itself was cDNA or gDNA.

The V gene end was trimmed by 3 bases and the J gene end by 4 bases; junction bases not matched to a gene: 3. The length of the CDR3 is 14 residues. CDR1 is LGHDT, CDR2 YNNKEL, per germline (reference sequence). Per the study methods: Amplified reference gene primers provided the basis for estimating nucleated cell counts. Only in-frame clones appear in the TCRdb table, and some are missing; sequencing was by immunoSEQ multiplex PCR. From that table come the V and J calls and clone size; the DNA was used to work out D and trimming. The data contain 250,000 to 350,000 clones, around 85% of them singletons.

The rearrangement joins TRBV3-1 (or the pseudogene TRBV3-2) to TRBJ2-3; 8 bases match TRBD2. The material sequenced was peripheral blood. The source of this sequence is a human donor with COVID-19, enrolled during active disease. The donor label of this sample is uncertain. CDR3: CASSQGGRSDTQYF. CDR3 nucleotide sequence: TGTGCCAGCAGCCAGGGCGGGAGGTCAGATACGCAGTATTTT.